This T cell receptor (beta chain) was captured in a study of cytomegalovirus exposure and HLA in healthy donors. Germline V gene lookup returns CDR1 SGHRS and CDR2 YFSETQ. V lost 4 bases to trimming and J lost 7 bases, with 21 bases between them. This CDR3 has 16 residues. PCR involved 60 Vbeta and 13 Jbeta primers. Assay used: immunoSEQ multiplex PCR; TCRdb lists only in-frame clones, some missing. The sample lists 110,000 to 150,000 clones, 60% to 75% seen once, with more than 6.5% in the top ten. The clonotype originates from a man aged 25 to 40 in good health and CMV-seronegative. Sample: PBMCs. This chain connects TRBV5-1 to TRBJ2-1; possibly TRBD1 for D (6 bases). CDR3: CASSIPGTMGANEQFF. CDR3 DNA sequence: TGCGCCAGCAGCATCCCCGGGACAATGGGTGCAAATGAGCAGTTCTTC. The whole variable domain, remainder taken from reference TRBV5-1 and TRBJ2-1, is KAGVTQTPRYLIKTRGQQVTLSCSPISGHRSVSWYQQTPGQGLQFLFEYFSETQRNKGNFPGRFSGRQFSNSRSEMNVSTLELGDSALYLCASSIPGTMGANEQFFGPGTRLTVL.